This T cell receptor (beta chain) is drawn from a study of cytomegalovirus exposure and HLA in healthy donors. Germline CDR1 and CDR2: SNHLY and FYNNEI. The germline V and J ends were trimmed by 5 bases and 0 bases, with 16 bases remaining between them. The length of the CDR3 is 16 residues. PCR involved 60 Vbeta and 13 Jbeta primers. Repertoires were generated with immunoSEQ multiplex PCR, while TCRdb's copy carries only in-frame clones and drops some. In the table there are roughly 73,000 clones, roughly 84% of which are singletons. This chain joins TRBV2 and TRBJ1-1; tentative D call: TRBD1 (5 bases). The sequence came from a woman aged 45 to 65 in good health and CMV-seronegative. The sample taken for sequencing was PBMCs. The chain's CDR3 is CASSLDIIEMNTEAFF. The CDR3 nucleotides read TGTGCCAGCAGTTTGGACATAATAGAAATGAACACTGAAGCTTTCTTT.